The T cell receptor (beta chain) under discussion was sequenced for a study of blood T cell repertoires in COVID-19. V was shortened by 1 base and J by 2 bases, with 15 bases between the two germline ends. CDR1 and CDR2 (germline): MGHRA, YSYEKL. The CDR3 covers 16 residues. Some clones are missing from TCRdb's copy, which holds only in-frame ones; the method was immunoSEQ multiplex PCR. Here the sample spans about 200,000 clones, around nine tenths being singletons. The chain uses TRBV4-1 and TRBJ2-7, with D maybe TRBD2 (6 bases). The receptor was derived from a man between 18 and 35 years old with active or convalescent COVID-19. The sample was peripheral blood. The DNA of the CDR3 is TGCGCCAGCAGCCAAGTAGCGAGCGGGTCAACCTACGAGCAGTACTTC. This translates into CASSQVASGSTYEQYF.